The entry below describes one T cell receptor beta chain. Its antigen remains unidentified. The donors were part of the validation cohort, which consisted of over a hundred subjects and was separate from the first cohort of 670 or so subjects. From germline, CDR1 is MDHEN and CDR2 SYDVKM. The CDR3 consists of 14 residues. V gave up 3 bases and J gave up 6 bases; unmatched junction bases: 2. Sequencing used immunoSEQ multiplex PCR; TCRdb keeps in-frame clones, though not all of them. The table records about 130,000 clones, approximately 90% of them present only once. The data were taken from a study of cytomegalovirus exposure and HLA in healthy donors. Whole-study findings and limits: For most TCR sequences rarity was the rule, although some public TCRs occurred in many donors. Some 150 TCR beta chains were listed as cytomegalovirus-associated. Reports credit the classifier with highly specific, highly sensitive diagnosis of cytomegalovirus status.

The clonotype comes from a woman in her twenties or thirties in good health and CMV-seropositive. V gene TRBV28 combines with J gene TRBJ2-7, with TRBD2 identical over 13 bases. The specimen was PBMCs. DNA of the CDR3: TGTGCCAGCAGTTTTACTAGCGGGAGGGGCGAGCAGTACTTC. Translated, it gives CASSFTSGRGEQYF.